This T cell receptor (beta chain) came from a study of beta chain features in type 1 diabetes. Study-level findings and limits: Cells expressing TCR highly could be over-represented by cDNA sequencing. Reduced insertions and increased deletions marked VDJ junctions in type 1 diabetes patients.

The table lists this clone with a few counts. Antigen specificity is unknown. Sequenced material consisted of expressed TCRB transcripts (all of the isolated RNA was reverse transcribed). About 3.6 million reads on average were seen across naive, central memory and regulatory T cell samples. Produced via immunoSEQ multiplex PCR; TCRdb's table is partial and in-frame only. The sample carries 300,000 to 400,000 clones, around 13% recorded once. Cell sorting via CD45RO/CCR7/CD25/CD127/CD95/CD27 was performed to obtain CD4+ naive, central memory, regulatory and stem cell-like memory cells. With V trimmed by 6 bases and J by 8 bases, 3 bases remained unmatched. Germline V gives CDR1 SNHLY, CDR2 FYNNEI. This CDR3 region has 13 residues.

The V and J genes are TRBV2 and TRBJ1-6, with TRBD1 matching over 8 bases. Sequenced material: naive CD4+ T cells from blood. This clonotype was sampled from a man aged 18 to 29 in good health. The CDR3 loop is CASRETGDSPLHF. The CDR3 nucleotides read TGTGCCAGCAGGGAGACAGGGGATTCACCCCTCCACTTT.